These 22 T cell receptor beta chains share one sample of origin, sequenced in a study of Graves' ophthalmopathy and Graves' hyperthyroidism. As the template, RNA transcripts were used to amplify TCR beta CDR3 regions. Scientists carried out first-round RT-PCR using HTBI primers and then a second-round multiplex PCR. TCRdb independently ran MiXCR on the multiplex PCR reads; one entry per CDR3 protein. The sample lists approximately 500,000 distinct CDR3 sequences; over 13% were seen once. The sample taken for sequencing was blood. Source of these receptors: a young woman with Graves' ophthalmopathy.

This clonotype appeared many times. The junction departs from the called germline gene at one end, perhaps through a read error. The rearrangement joins TRBV2 to TRBJ1-2, with D possibly matching TRBD1 (5 bases). The CDR3 is made up of 13 amino acids. Germline V gene data show CDR1 as SNHLY and CDR2 as FYNNEI. The chain's CDR3 is CASSEGEIYGYTF. CDR3 DNA: TGTGCCAGCAGCGAAGGGGAGATCTATGGCTACACCTTC.

This clonotype was observed at least ten times. The chain links TRBV6-1 to TRBJ1-1; the D is unclear. CDR1 and CDR2 (germline): MNHNS, SASEGT. The CDR3 extends over 16 amino acids. Deletions cut 1 base from V and 0 bases from J, with 12 bases between. In DNA, the CDR3 is TGTGCCAGCAGTGAAGGGCGAGGGATGGTGAACACTGAAGCTTTCTTT. It is translated as CASSEGRGMVNTEAFF.

The table lists this clonotype with many counts. V usage is TRBV7-8 and J usage is TRBJ1-5; D not certain. Germline V gene lookup returns CDR1 SGHVS and CDR2 FQNEAQ. The V end was cut by 5 bases, the J end by 7 bases, with 18 bases between. This CDR3 has 15 residues. The CDR3, as DNA: TGTGCCAGCAGCAAAGACAAACAGCTTGGGCAGCCCCAGCATTTT. Its translation: CASSKDKQLGQPQHF. Full variable domain (outside the CDR3, taken from reference TRBV7-8 and TRBJ1-5): GAGVSQSPRYKVAKRGQDVALRCDPISGHVSLFWYQQALGQGPEFLTYFQNEAQLDKSGLPSDRFFAERPEGSVSTLKIQRTQQEDSAVYLCASSKDKQLGQPQHFGDGTRLSIL.

This clonotype was counted at least ten times. The rearrangement uses TRBV25-1 and TRBJ2-5; no clear D gene. V shed 3 bases and J shed 4 bases, with 15 bases lying between them. Germline assignment: CDR1 MGHDK and CDR2 SYGVNS. The CDR3 has 15 residues. CDR3 sequence (DNA): TGTGCCAGCAGTGACCCCCGGCAGGTGACAGAGACCCAGTACTTC. This gives the protein CASSDPRQVTETQYF.

This clonotype has just a few counts. The chain combines TRBV12-3 or TRBV12-4 with TRBJ1-3; the D is unclear. Trimming left V 4 bases short and J 0 bases short, with 7 bases between. CDR3 length: 14 residues. The CDR3: CASSSEGSGNTIYF. The CDR3, as DNA: TGTGCCAGCAGTTCCGAGGGCTCTGGAAACACCATATATTTT.

At least ten counts were recorded for this clonotype. V and J are TRBV30 and TRBJ2-5; the D gene could be TRBD1 or TRBD2 (5 bases each). The CDR3 loop spans 12 amino acids. V was clipped by 5 bases and J by 4 bases, with 11 bases between them. The germline V gene has CDR1 GTSNPN and CDR2 SVGIG (reference sequence). The CDR3 sequence: CAWAPRGETQYF. CDR3 sequence (DNA): TGTGCCTGGGCCCCGAGGGGAGAGACCCAGTACTTC.

The table lists this clonotype with many counts. The chain couples TRBV10-3 to TRBJ2-5; a possible D gene is TRBD2 (6 bases). Trimming took off 4 bases at V and 3 bases at J, with 9 bases between the two ends. CDR3 length: 13 amino acids. Germline assignment: CDR1 ENHRY and CDR2 SYGVKD. CDR3 sequence: CAISAGAEETQYF. The CDR3 nucleotides read TGTGCCATCAGTGCGGGAGCTGAAGAGACCCAGTACTTC.

Ten or more counts support this clonotype. This chain connects TRBV5-1 to TRBJ2-2; tentative D call: TRBD2 (6 bases). Germline CDR1 is SGHRS and CDR2 is YFSETQ. The CDR3 runs 15 residues. V shed 0 bases and J shed 3 bases, with 9 bases lying between them. In DNA, the CDR3 is TGCGCCAGCAGCTTGGCGACTAGTTACACCGGGGAGCTGTTTTTT. Translation gives CASSLATSYTGELFF.

This clonotype was recorded a few times. This chain links TRBV30 with TRBJ1-1, with TRBD1 matching 9 bases. The germline V gene has CDR1 GTSNPN and CDR2 SVGIG (reference sequence). J lost 5 bases, V lost 0 bases, and 4 bases had no gene match. The CDR3 is 14 amino acids. The CDR3 nucleotides read TGTGCCTGGAGTGTAGGACAGGGGAGGACTGAAGCTTTCTTT. Translated: CAWSVGQGRTEAFF.

This clonotype was seen a handful of times. This rearrangement joins TRBV25-1 to TRBJ2-5; 9 bases line up with TRBD1. CDR3 length: 15 amino acids. Germline V lookup: CDR1 MGHDK, CDR2 SYGVNS. V dropped 4 bases and J dropped 5; count of bases not matched to a gene: 8. Here the CDR3 reads CASSAPGQGVETQYF. For the CDR3, the DNA is TGTGCCAGCAGTGCTCCGGGACAGGGCGTGGAGACCCAGTACTTC.

The V and J genes are TRBV5-1 and TRBJ2-5; D is perhaps TRBD1 (5 bases). The ends were cut back, 4 bases at V and 2 bases at J, with 24 bases in the middle. Germline-derived CDR1 and CDR2 are SGHRS and YFSETQ. The CDR3 has 18 amino acids. CDR3 loop: CASSPNPAGMGFQETQYF. The CDR3 coding sequence is TGCGCCAGCAGCCCCAACCCGGCAGGGATGGGGTTTCAAGAGACCCAGTACTTC.

The gene calls are TRBV12-3 or TRBV12-4 and TRBJ1-2; 7 nucleotides match TRBD1. After removal of 4 bases from V and 2 bases from J, the junction contained 4 bases not matched to a gene. The CDR3 sequence is 14 residues long. CDR3 sequence (DNA): TGTGCCAGCAGTTCCTCCAGGGGGAACTATGGCTACACCTTC. Amino acid sequence: CASSSSRGNYGYTF.

This clonotype has just one count. This clone may be a read error of a much larger clone one base away. The V gene is TRBV29-1, the J gene TRBJ2-5; D may be TRBD1 or TRBD2 (5 bases each). This CDR3 contains 10 residues. From germline, CDR1 is SQVTM and CDR2 ANQGSEA. The CDR3 loop is CSVKFGTQDF. CDR3 sequence (DNA): TGCAGCGTTAAGTTTGGGACCCAGGACTTC.

Points on this clonotype: Germline and junction disagree at one end, which may indicate a read error. The chain is built from TRBV7-2 and TRBJ1-6; tentative D call: TRBD1 (5 bases). CDR1 is SGHTA and CDR2 is FQGNSA in the germline V gene. This CDR3 is 17 amino acids long. The CDR3: CASRDPRRGLHNSPPHF. The CDR3 DNA sequence: TGTGCCAGCAGGGATCCGAGGAGGGGTTTACATAATTCACCCCCCCACTTT.

In this sample, this clonotype turned up many times. The chain links TRBV24-1 to TRBJ2-5, with D possibly TRBD2 on 6 matching bases. Germline lookup yields CDR1 KGHDR and CDR2 SFDVKD. The CDR3 extends over 13 amino acids. Trimming stripped 5 bases from V and 5 bases from J, with 11 bases between. CDR3 in DNA: TGTGCCACCAGTGTGGGTCGGGGGGAGACCCAGTACTTC. The encoded protein is CATSVGRGETQYF.

This clonotype was found many times. At one of its ends the junction is not consistent with the germline gene, which may arise from a read error. The chain carries TRBV6-1 and TRBJ1-1; TRBD1 agrees at 8 bases. The germline CDR1 and CDR2 sequences are MNHNS and SASEGT. CDR3 size: 14 residues. CDR3 loop: CASREDTGGTEAFF. DNA of the CDR3: TGTGCCAGCCGTGAGGATACAGGGGGCACTGAAGCTTTCTTT.

The chain has TRBV6-1 and TRBJ2-2, with TRBD2 matching over 8 bases. This CDR3 has 16 residues. Looked up from germline, CDR1 is MNHNS and CDR2 is SASEGT. Losses at the gene ends were 2 bases for V and 4 bases for J; bases not matched to a gene: 6. In DNA, the CDR3 is TGTGCCAGCAGTGAAATAGGGACTAGGGCCACCGGGGAGCTGTTTTTT. Protein product: CASSEIGTRATGELFF.

This clonotype was observed at least ten times. The gene calls are TRBV12-3 or TRBV12-4 and TRBJ1-2; 9 bases agree with TRBD1. This CDR3 has 16 residues. V gave up 4 bases and J gave up 6 bases; unmatched junction bases: 12. This chain's CDR3 is CASSSLTMTGGHGYTF. CDR3 nucleotides: TGTGCCAGCAGTTCACTTACAATGACAGGGGGGCATGGCTACACCTTC.

Many counts were recorded for this clonotype. The chain has TRBV29-1 and TRBJ1-2; D unclear. The CDR3 length is 10 residues. CDR1 is SQVTM and CDR2 is ANQGSEA in the germline V gene. CDR3 nucleotide sequence: TGCTCAGTAGGAAGTGATGGCTACACCTTC. As protein: CSVGSDGYTF.

In this sample, this clonotype turned up many times. V usage is TRBV11-1 and J usage is TRBJ2-7, with unresolved D. The CDR3 spans 13 residues. The germline V gene encodes CDR1 SGHAT and CDR2 FQDESV (reference sequence). V lost 2 bases, J lost 3 bases, and 8 bases lay in between. The CDR3 protein is CASSLREVYEQYF. The CDR3 DNA sequence: TGTGCCAGCAGCTTAAGGGAAGTCTACGAGCAGTACTTC.

This clonotype has more than one count but fewer than ten. The chain combines TRBV7-9 with TRBJ1-1; tentative D call: TRBD1 (5 bases). CDR3 size: 14 residues. Per the germline V gene, CDR1 is SEHNR and CDR2 is FQNEAQ (reference sequence). Trimming took off 5 bases at V and 0 bases at J, with 10 bases between the two ends. The CDR3 is CASSKGTVNTEAFF. Here the CDR3 DNA reads TGTGCCAGCAGCAAGGGGACGGTGAACACTGAAGCTTTCTTT.

Worth noting for this clonotype: The junction departs from the called germline gene at one end, perhaps through a read error. The genes are TRBV28 and TRBJ2-5, with 9 bases matching TRBD2. CDR1 and CDR2 (germline): MDHEN, SYDVKM. CDR3 length equals 17 residues. CDR3 amino acids: CASSFILAGTRGETQNF. The CDR3 nucleotides are TGTGCCAGCAGTTTTATTCTAGCGGGGACTCGGGGTGAGACCCAGAACTTC.